The 3 T cell receptor beta chains given below trace back to one sample, sequenced in a study of blood T cell repertoires in COVID-19. The assay was immunoSEQ multiplex PCR, and TCRdb's table has in-frame clones only and misses some. The sample records approximately 70,000 clones, about 90% being singletons. Sequencing input: peripheral blood. The source of these receptors is a human donor with active COVID-19. The donor label of this sample is uncertain.

This chain links TRBV28 with TRBJ2-7; the match to TRBD2 covers 9 bases. This CDR3 comprises 15 residues. The germline CDR1 and CDR2 sequences are MDHEN and SYDVKM. J was trimmed by 3 bases and V by 7 bases; bases with no gene match: 10. In nucleotides, the CDR3 is TGTGCCAGCACCCGGAGTAGCGGGAGCGTCTACGAGCAGTACTTC. Translating it yields CASTRSSGSVYEQYF.

This sequence joins TRBV5-4 and TRBJ2-3; 10 bases align to TRBD1. Per the germline V gene, CDR1 is SGHNT and CDR2 is YYREEE (reference sequence). J lost 4 bases, V lost 4 bases, and 9 bases had no gene match. The CDR3 has 16 amino acids. The CDR3 DNA sequence: TGTGCCAGCAGCGCAGCCGGGACAGGGGCGTCAGATACGCAGTATTTT. Protein: CASSAAGTGASDTQYF.

The V gene is TRBV5-1, the J gene TRBJ2-7, with 7 bases matching TRBD1. The trim removed 0 bases at V and 3 bases at J, leaving 3 bases unmatched. Per germline, CDR1 SGHRS and CDR2 YFSETQ. This CDR3 is 14 amino acids long. The CDR3 here is CASSLEGTDYEQYF. The CDR3 bases are TGCGCCAGCAGCTTGGAAGGGACAGACTACGAGCAGTACTTC.